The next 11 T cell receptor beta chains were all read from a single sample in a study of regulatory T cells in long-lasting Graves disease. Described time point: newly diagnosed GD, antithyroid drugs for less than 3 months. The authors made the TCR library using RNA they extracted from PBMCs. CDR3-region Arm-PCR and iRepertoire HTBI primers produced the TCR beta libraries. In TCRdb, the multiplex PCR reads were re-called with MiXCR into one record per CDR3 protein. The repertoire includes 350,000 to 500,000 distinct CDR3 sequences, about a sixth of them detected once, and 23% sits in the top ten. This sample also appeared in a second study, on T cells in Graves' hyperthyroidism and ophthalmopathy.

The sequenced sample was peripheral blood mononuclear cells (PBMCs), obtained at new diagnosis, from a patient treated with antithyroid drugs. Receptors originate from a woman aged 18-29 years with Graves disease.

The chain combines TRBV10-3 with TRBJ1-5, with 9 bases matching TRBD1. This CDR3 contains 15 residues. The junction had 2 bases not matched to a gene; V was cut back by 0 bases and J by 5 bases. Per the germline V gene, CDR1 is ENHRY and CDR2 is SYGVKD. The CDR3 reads CAISESGQGDQPQHF. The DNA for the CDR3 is TGTGCCATCAGTGAGTCGGGACAGGGCGATCAGCCCCAGCATTTT.

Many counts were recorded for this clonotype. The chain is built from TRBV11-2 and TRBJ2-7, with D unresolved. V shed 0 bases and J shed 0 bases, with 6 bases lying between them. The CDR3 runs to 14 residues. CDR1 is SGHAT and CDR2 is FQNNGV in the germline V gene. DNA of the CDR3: TGTGCCAGCAGCTTAGAGGTCACCTCCTACGAGCAGTACTTC. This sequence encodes CASSLEVTSYEQYF.

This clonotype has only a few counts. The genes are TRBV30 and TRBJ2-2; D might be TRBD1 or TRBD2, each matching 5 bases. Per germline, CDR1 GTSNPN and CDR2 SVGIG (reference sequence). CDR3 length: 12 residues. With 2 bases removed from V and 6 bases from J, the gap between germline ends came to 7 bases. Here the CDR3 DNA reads TGTGCCTGGAGTCGGGGCGCCGGGGAGCTGTTTTTT. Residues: CAWSRGAGELFF.

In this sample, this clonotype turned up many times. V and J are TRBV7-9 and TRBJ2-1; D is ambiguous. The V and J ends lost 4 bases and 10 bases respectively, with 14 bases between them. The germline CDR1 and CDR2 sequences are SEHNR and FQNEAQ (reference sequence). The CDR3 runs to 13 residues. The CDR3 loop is CASSSGSMAEQFF. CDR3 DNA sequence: TGTGCCAGCAGCTCCGGAAGTATGGCGGAGCAGTTCTTC. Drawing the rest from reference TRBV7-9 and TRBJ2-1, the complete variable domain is DTGVSQNPRHKITKRGQNVTFRCDPISEHNRLYWYRQTLGQGPEFLTYFQNEAQLEKSRLLSDRFSAERPKGSFSTLEIQRTEQGDSAMYLCASSSGSMAEQFFGPGTRLTVL.

CDR3 region: CASSLAASTGVSYEQYF. The CDR3 DNA reads TGCGCCAGCAGCTTGGCCGCGTCTACAGGCGTCTCCTACGAGCAGTACTTC. The chain uses TRBV5-1 and TRBJ2-7, with D perhaps TRBD1 (5 bases). This CDR3 contains 17 residues. Trimming stripped 0 bases from V and 0 bases from J, with 16 bases between. Looked up from germline, CDR1 is SGHRS and CDR2 is YFSETQ.

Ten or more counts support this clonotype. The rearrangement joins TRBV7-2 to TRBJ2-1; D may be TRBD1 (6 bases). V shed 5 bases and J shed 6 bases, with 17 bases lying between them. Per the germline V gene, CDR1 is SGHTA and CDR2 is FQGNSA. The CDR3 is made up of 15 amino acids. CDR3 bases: TGTGCCAGCAGCCCTCAGGGGTTACTCCCCAATGAGCAGTTCTTC. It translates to CASSPQGLLPNEQFF. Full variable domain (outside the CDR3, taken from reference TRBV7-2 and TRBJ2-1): GAGVSQSPSNKVTEKGKDVELRCDPISGHTALYWYRQSLGQGLEFLIYFQGNSAPDKSGLPSDRFSAERTGGSVSTLTIQRTQQEDSAVYLCASSPQGLLPNEQFFGPGTRLTVL.

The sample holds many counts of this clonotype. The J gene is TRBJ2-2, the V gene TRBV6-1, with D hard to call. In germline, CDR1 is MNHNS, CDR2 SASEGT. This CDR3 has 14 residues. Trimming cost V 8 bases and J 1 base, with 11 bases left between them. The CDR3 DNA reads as TGTGCCAGCTCAATGGGCCTGAACACCGGGGAGCTGTTTTTT. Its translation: CASSMGLNTGELFF.

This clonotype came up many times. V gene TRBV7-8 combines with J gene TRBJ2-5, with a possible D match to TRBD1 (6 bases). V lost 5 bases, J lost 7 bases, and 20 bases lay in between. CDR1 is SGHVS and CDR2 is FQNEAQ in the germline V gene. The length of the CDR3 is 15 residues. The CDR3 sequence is CASSKGQGIEGTQYF. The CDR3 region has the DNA TGTGCCAGCAGCAAGGGACAAGGAATAGAGGGGACCCAGTACTTC.

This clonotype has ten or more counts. This CDR3 reads CASSQGPKETQYF. For the CDR3, the DNA is TGTGCCAGCAGTCAAGGGCCGAAAGAGACCCAGTACTTC. The V call is TRBV6-1, the J call TRBJ2-5; D gene uncertain. CDR3 length: 13 residues. V was shortened by 5 bases and J by 3 bases, with 10 bases between the two germline ends. CDR1 MNHNS and CDR2 SASEGT come from the germline V gene.

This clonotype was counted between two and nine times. CDR3 amino acids: CASSQYSGGTEETQYF. As DNA, the CDR3 is TGTGCCAGCAGCCAATATAGTGGTGGGACTGAAGAGACCCAGTACTTC. V usage is TRBV4-2 and J usage is TRBJ2-5; possibly TRBD2 for D (6 bases). Germline V gives CDR1 LGHNA, CDR2 YNFKEQ. There are 16 residues in the CDR3. V lost 2 bases and J 3 bases, leaving 16 bases between the germline ends.

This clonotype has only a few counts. CDR3: CASSEHTGPYGYTF. The CDR3 DNA is TGTGCCAGCAGTGAACATACAGGGCCCTATGGCTACACCTTC. This chain links TRBV12-3 or TRBV12-4 with TRBJ1-2; a weak D match, TRBD1 (6 bases). CDR3 length: 14 amino acids. The V and J ends lost 5 bases and 4 bases respectively, with 14 bases between them.